The sequence of this TCR beta chain was determined in a study of identical twins. This clonotype turned up a few times. In TCRdb, the 5' RACE reads were re-called with MiXCR into one record per CDR3 protein. The sample holds approximately 240,000 distinct CDR3 sequences, around 15% seen once. Sequenced: memory (CD45RO+) T cells sorted from blood. The receptor's source is a young woman in good health.

The CDR3: CASSPVRVPTGELFF. The CDR3 DNA follows: TGCGCCAGCAGCCCAGTCCGGGTTCCAACCGGGGAGCTGTTTTTT. The V and J genes are TRBV4-1 and TRBJ2-2; D ambiguous. Germline V lookup: CDR1 MGHRA, CDR2 YSYEKL. The length of the CDR3 is 15 residues. With 4 bases removed from V and 5 bases from J, the gap between germline ends came to 14 bases.